This T cell receptor (beta chain) was sequenced in a study of blood T cells in healthy people across ages. Primers used in a second PCR of about 6 to 11 cycles were a sample-barcoded 5' primer and a J-beta primer mix. TCRdb fed the 5' RACE reads into MiXCR, producing one record per CDR3 protein. The table has 750,000 to 850,000 distinct CDR3 sequences, 25% seen once. This clonotype was observed a few times. Collection of 8.5 to 10 milliliters of peripheral blood was performed for each donor. Each sample gave at least 7 million isolated PBMCs. The J segment lost 8 bases and the V segment lost 0 bases, leaving 7 bases of the junction unmatched. The CDR3 spans 15 residues. Germline V gene data show CDR1 as SGHKS and CDR2 as YYEKEE (reference sequence). This same sample was also part of a study on T cells of mothers and their children. Turning to that study: In related and unrelated pairs alike, thymic selection shapes TCR recombination output, with inherited differences minor.

The TCR was taken from a boy between 5 and 17 years old in good health. The sequencing sample was made of blood. This chain uses TRBV5-5 with TRBJ1-3; 8 bases match TRBD1. The CDR3 is CASSLGQGILDTIYF. The CDR3 region has the DNA TGTGCCAGCAGCTTGGGACAGGGGATTCTGGACACCATATATTTT. The entire variable domain, with the rest obtained from reference TRBV5-5 and TRBJ1-3, is as follows: DAGVTQSPTHLIKTRGQQVTLRCSPISGHKSVSWYQQVLGQGPQFIFQYYEKEERGRGNFPDRFSARQFPNYSSELNVNALLLGDSALYLCASSLGQGILDTIYFGEGSWLTVV.